Below, 31 T cell receptor beta chains from the same sample are listed, as sequenced in a study of T cell repertoires in cytomegalovirus infection. One entry per CDR3 protein, called by TCRdb with MiXCR from the reads. The table has approximately 630,000 distinct CDR3 sequences, roughly 26% seen once; the top ten hold approximately 8%. Sequenced input: CD8+ T cells from PBMCs. The receptor set was obtained from a human donor in good health (CMV status not recorded). Some clones in this sample may be carry-over from other donors' samples.

A few counts support this clonotype. The chain joins TRBV24-1 to TRBJ1-1; D possibly corresponds to TRBD1 (6 bases). Trimming took 3 bases from V and 3 from J, leaving 16 bases between them. The CDR3 totals 16 residues. Germline V lookup: CDR1 KGHDR, CDR2 SFDVKD. This CDR3 reads CATSDGADSGYTEAFF. The CDR3 DNA follows: TGTGCCACCAGTGATGGGGCGGACAGCGGGTACACTGAAGCTTTCTTT.

Comments on this clonotype: A much larger clone differs from this one at a single base, so this may be a read error. V usage is TRBV7-9 and J usage is TRBJ2-3; D perhaps matches TRBD2 (5 bases). Germline loops: CDR1 SEHNR, CDR2 FQNEAQ (reference sequence). Trimming removed 7 bases at V and 6 bases at J, with 14 bases between. This CDR3 is 13 amino acids long. CDR3 amino acids: CASISGERDTQYF. CDR3 sequence (DNA): TGTGCCAGCATTTCGGGCGAGCGGGATACGCAGTATTTT.

This chain joins TRBV6-2 or TRBV6-3 and TRBJ1-1; perhaps TRBD1 as D (6 bases). From germline, CDR1 is MNHEY and CDR2 SVGEGT. Trimming stripped 10 bases from V and 5 bases from J, with 17 bases between. CDR3 length: 13 residues. CDR3 bases: TGTGCCACCCACAGGGAGGTTGGAACTGAAGCTTTCTTT. Translated: CATHREVGTEAFF.

The gene calls are TRBV7-6 and TRBJ2-2, with D perhaps TRBD1 (5 bases). This CDR3 comprises 14 residues. Germline V gives CDR1 SGHVS, CDR2 FNYEAQ. V was cut by 6 bases and J by 6 bases, with 14 bases left in between. The CDR3 region is CASRSLIGAGELFF. CDR3 DNA sequence: TGTGCCAGCAGATCATTAATAGGGGCCGGGGAGCTGTTTTTT.

DNA for the CDR3: TGTGCCAGCAGCTTCCGGGGGGGGTCGAACACTGAAGCTTTCTTT. As protein: CASSFRGGSNTEAFF. V is TRBV7-9 and J is TRBJ1-1, with D tentatively TRBD1 (5 bases). Germline V gene data show CDR1 as SEHNR and CDR2 as FQNEAQ (reference sequence). The CDR3 has 15 residues. V was shortened by 3 bases and J by 1 base, with 12 bases between the two germline ends. The complete variable domain, with remaining parts taken from reference TRBV7-9 and TRBJ1-1, reads DTGVSQNPRHKITKRGQNVTFRCDPISEHNRLYWYRQTLGQGPEFLTYFQNEAQLEKSRLLSDRFSAERPKGSFSTLEIQRTEQGDSAMYLCASSFRGGSNTEAFFGQGTRLTVV.

This clonotype was counted only a few times. This chain joins TRBV15 and TRBJ1-5; no reliable D call. The germline V gene has CDR1 LNHNV and CDR2 YYDKDF (reference sequence). The CDR3 loop spans 16 amino acids. V shed 0 bases and J shed 2 bases, with 11 bases lying between them. In DNA form, the CDR3 reads TGTGCCACCAGCAGAGATCGAAGGGCTCGCAATCAGCCCCAGCATTTT. Its translation: CATSRDRRARNQPQHF.

This clonotype has only a few counts. The rearrangement links TRBV7-9 to TRBJ1-2; D may be TRBD1 (6 bases). The CDR3 has 14 residues. Trimming shortened V by 7 bases and J by 2 bases, and 14 bases separated the two germline ends. Germline V gene sequence: CDR1 SEHNR, CDR2 FQNEAQ (reference sequence). Here the CDR3 reads CASKGQGLNYGYTF. CDR3 nucleotide sequence: TGTGCCAGCAAAGGGCAGGGGCTCAACTATGGCTACACCTTC.

With respect to this clonotype: This sequence may be a read error, since a much larger clone differs from it by one base. This chain joins TRBV7-2 and TRBJ1-2; TRBD1 might be the D (5 bases). Germline CDR1 reads SGHTA; CDR2 reads FQGNSA. The CDR3 has 15 amino acids. The CDR3 sequence: CASTLGVGPNYGNTF. The CDR3 coding sequence is TGTGCCAGCACCTTAGGGGTCGGACCGAACTATGGCAACACCTTC.

The gene calls are TRBV3-1 and TRBJ2-1, with D possibly being TRBD1 or TRBD2 (5 bases each). V was shortened by 3 bases and J by 9 bases, with 12 bases between the two germline ends. The CDR3 is 13 residues long. Germline-derived CDR1 and CDR2 are LGHDT and YNNKEL (reference sequence). This chain's CDR3 is CASSQTGASEQFF. CDR3 in DNA: TGTGCCAGCAGCCAGACCGGGGCAAGTGAGCAGTTCTTC.

V usage is TRBV12-3 or TRBV12-4 and J usage is TRBJ2-7; the D gene is possibly TRBD2 (5 bases). The CDR3 consists of 15 residues. Trimming removed 5 bases from V and 5 bases from J, with 19 bases in between. The CDR3 DNA follows: TGTGCCAGCAGTGGCCTCGGTGAGGGTCCCCACGAGCAGTACTTC. Translating gives CASSGLGEGPHEQYF.

The gene calls are TRBV28 and TRBJ2-3; 9 positions match TRBD1. The CDR3 is 16 residues long. V shed 4 bases and J 2 bases; nucleotides not matched to a gene: 7. CDR1 is MDHEN and CDR2 is SYDVKM in the germline V gene. CDR3 residues: CASSSFRQGDTDTQYF. CDR3 sequence (DNA): TGTGCCAGCAGTTCTTTCAGACAGGGGGACACAGATACGCAGTATTTT.

Remarks on this clonotype: This may be a read error, as it is one base from a much larger clone. The chain is built from TRBV29-1 and TRBJ2-3; tentative D call: TRBD1 (5 bases). The length of the CDR3 is 12 residues. The V end lost 3 bases, the J end lost 4 bases, and 8 bases lay between the germline ends. CDR1 is SQVTM and CDR2 is ANQGSEA in the germline V gene. The CDR3 nucleotides read TGCAGCGTTGATGTAGGGGCAGATACGCAGTATTTT. Encoded protein: CSVDVGADTQYF.

The J gene is TRBJ1-5, the V gene TRBV6-6; D unresolved. CDR1 and CDR2 from the germline V gene are MNHNY and SVGAGI (reference sequence). V was clipped by 6 bases and J by 0 bases, with 6 bases between them. The CDR3 is 13 amino acids. The CDR3 here is CASRGISNQPQHF. As DNA, the CDR3 is TGTGCCAGCAGGGGAATTAGCAATCAGCCCCAGCATTTT.

This chain connects TRBV4-1 to TRBJ2-7, with D uncertain. Per the germline V gene, CDR1 is MGHRA and CDR2 is YSYEKL. There are 15 residues in the CDR3. Deletions cut 1 base from V and 0 bases from J, with 10 bases between. The CDR3 protein is CASSQVGSLSYEQYF. The CDR3 DNA is TGCGCCAGCAGCCAAGTAGGGTCCCTCTCCTACGAGCAGTACTTC.

V usage is TRBV19 and J usage is TRBJ2-7, with no clear D. With 4 bases removed from V and 4 bases from J, the gap between germline ends came to 11 bases. The germline gives CDR1 LNHDA, CDR2 SQIVND (reference sequence). The CDR3 length is 13 residues. DNA for the CDR3: TGTGCCAGTAGTAGCATTACCGGGTACGAGCAGTACTTC. As protein: CASSSITGYEQYF.

The genes are TRBV2 and TRBJ2-1; 8 nucleotides line up with TRBD2. The CDR3 extends over 16 amino acids. With 6 bases clipped from V and 6 bases from J, the junction kept 13 bases outside the gene matches. Germline V gene lookup returns CDR1 SNHLY and CDR2 FYNNEI. This CDR3 reads CASRVRGGRPSNEQFF. The DNA of the CDR3 is TGTGCCAGCAGGGTACGGGGGGGCCGCCCCTCCAATGAGCAGTTCTTC.

As for this clonotype: This may stem from a read error, because a much larger clone lies one nucleotide away. The genes are TRBV7-6 and TRBJ2-5, with 7 bases fitting TRBD2. The V gene's germline CDR1 is SGHVS and CDR2 FNYEAQ. The trim removed 5 bases at V and 1 base at J, leaving 7 bases unmatched. The CDR3 is made up of 15 amino acids. Written as DNA, the CDR3 is TGTGCCAGCAGCCAAGCGAGCGGGGTCCAAGAGACCCAGTACTTC. Encoded protein: CASSQASGVQETQYF.

This clonotype was seen more than once but under ten times. The chain links TRBV7-2 to TRBJ1-2; 12 nucleotides align to TRBD1. The CDR3 is made up of 18 amino acids. Germline V gene data show CDR1 as SGHTA and CDR2 as FQGNSA. J lost 4 bases, V lost 2 bases, and 11 bases had no gene match. The CDR3 nucleotides read TGTGCCAGCAGCTTAAACCGGGACAGGGGGCGGAAAGGCTATGGCTACACCTTC. Protein: CASSLNRDRGRKGYGYTF.

This sequence joins TRBV27 and TRBJ1-6; TRBD1 aligns across 7 bases. The CDR3 totals 14 residues. V dropped 8 bases and J dropped 8; count of bases not matched to a gene: 9. CDR1 and CDR2 (germline): MNHEY, SMNVEV (reference sequence). CDR3 in DNA: TGTGCCAGCCGACAGGGCCGGGTGGATTCACCCCTCCACTTT. Protein: CASRQGRVDSPLHF.

A few counts support this clonotype. This rearrangement joins TRBV7-9 to TRBJ2-7; perhaps TRBD1 as D (5 bases). Trimming took off 5 bases at V and 3 bases at J, with 14 bases between the two ends. The germline gives CDR1 SEHNR, CDR2 FQNEAQ (reference sequence). This CDR3 has 14 residues. In nucleotides, the CDR3 is TGTGCCAGCAGCCTAGAAAAGGGGCACTACGAGCAGTACTTC. Protein sequence: CASSLEKGHYEQYF. The full variable domain, completed using reference TRBV7-9 and TRBJ2-7, is DTGVSQNPRHKITKRGQNVTFRCDPISEHNRLYWYRQTLGQGPEFLTYFQNEAQLEKSRLLSDRFSAERPKGSFSTLEIQRTEQGDSAMYLCASSLEKGHYEQYFGPGTRLTVT.

This clonotype was counted at least ten times. The rearrangement links TRBV12-3 or TRBV12-4 to TRBJ2-2, with 8 bases that match TRBD1. CDR3 size: 20 residues. Trimming at V came to 2 bases and at J to 1 base, leaving 15 bases not matched to a gene. The CDR3 loop is CASSLPLGQGGVKNTGELFF. CDR3 nucleotide sequence: TGTGCCAGCAGTTTACCCCTCGGACAGGGCGGGGTGAAGAACACCGGGGAGCTGTTTTTT.

This clonotype was counted between two and nine times. The chain carries TRBV6-5 and TRBJ2-2, with TRBD1 as a possible D gene (6 bases). CDR1 and CDR2 from the germline V gene are MNHEY and SVGAGI. The CDR3 runs to 13 residues. Trimming shortened V by 10 bases and J by 0 bases, and 9 bases separated the two germline ends. In nucleotides, the CDR3 is TGTGCCACCACAGGGACGAACACCGGGGAGCTGTTTTTT. It yields the protein CATTGTNTGELFF.

DNA of the CDR3: TGTGCCAGCAGCTTAGCAATGGATGAGCAGTTCTTC. Translation: CASSLAMDEQFF. The gene calls are TRBV7-9 and TRBJ2-1; D unresolved. This CDR3 has 12 residues. CDR1 SEHNR and CDR2 FQNEAQ come from the germline V gene (reference sequence). V lost 0 bases and J 8 bases, leaving 5 bases between the germline ends.

The J gene is TRBJ1-1, the V gene TRBV20-1; possible D gene TRBD1, 6 bases. Germline CDR1 DFQATT, CDR2 SNEGSKA (reference sequence). The V gene lost 1 base and the J gene lost 1 base, with 13 bases spanning the gap. CDR3 length: 15 amino acids. For the CDR3, the DNA is TGCAGTGCTAGAGTTAGGGTAGGGGGGAACACTGAAGCTTTCTTT. Translated: CSARVRVGGNTEAFF.

This clonotype occurred a few times. This rearrangement joins TRBV4-1 to TRBJ2-1; D call uncertain. Germline V CDR1 and CDR2: MGHRA, YSYEKL. The CDR3 totals 11 residues. Trimming shortened V by 2 bases and J by 9 bases, and 5 bases separated the two germline ends. The CDR3 loop reads CASSQKGEQFF. In DNA form, the CDR3 reads TGCGCCAGCAGCCAAAAGGGTGAGCAGTTCTTC.

A few counts support this clonotype. This chain uses TRBV28 with TRBJ1-2, with TRBD1 identical over 7 bases. Germline CDR1 and CDR2: MDHEN and SYDVKM. This CDR3 is built from 12 residues. Trimming cost V 3 bases and J 8 bases; bases outside gene matches: 3. The CDR3 sequence: CASSFPQGGYTF. The CDR3 DNA sequence: TGTGCCAGCAGTTTCCCACAGGGGGGCTACACCTTC.

The V and J genes are TRBV28 and TRBJ1-3, with D unclear. There are 15 residues in the CDR3. V lost 7 bases, J lost 8 bases, and 21 bases lay in between. Germline CDR1 MDHEN, CDR2 SYDVKM. CDR3 protein: CASTTRGNHGDTIYF. The DNA of the CDR3 is TGTGCCAGCACCACCCGAGGAAACCATGGGGACACCATATATTTT. The whole variable domain, filled in from reference TRBV28 and TRBJ1-3, reads DVKVTQSSRYLVKRTGEKVFLECVQDMDHENMFWYRQDPGLGLRLIYFSYDVKMKEKGDIPEGYSVSREKKERFSLILESASTNQTSMYLCASTTRGNHGDTIYFGEGSWLTVV.

This clonotype occurred once. This chain connects TRBV4-1 to TRBJ2-1; 9 nucleotides align to TRBD2. The CDR3 is made up of 15 amino acids. The J segment lost 4 bases and the V segment lost 1 base, leaving 2 bases of the junction unmatched. CDR1 is MGHRA and CDR2 is YSYEKL in the germline V gene. This chain's CDR3 is CASSQASGAYNEQFF. CDR3 nucleotide sequence: TGCGCCAGCAGCCAAGCTAGCGGGGCATACAATGAGCAGTTCTTC.

This clonotype was recorded a few times. This chain uses TRBV5-1 with TRBJ2-5, with TRBD2 matching 11 bases. Losses at the gene ends were 1 base for V and 1 base for J; bases not matched to a gene: 3. The CDR3 spans 16 residues. The germline gives CDR1 SGHRS, CDR2 YFSETQ. CDR3 in amino acids: CASSLTSGGTQETQYF. The CDR3 nucleotides read TGCGCCAGCAGCTTGACTAGCGGGGGAACCCAAGAGACCCAGTACTTC. The entire variable domain, with the rest obtained from reference TRBV5-1 and TRBJ2-5, is as follows: KAGVTQTPRYLIKTRGQQVTLSCSPISGHRSVSWYQQTPGQGLQFLFEYFSETQRNKGNFPGRFSGRQFSNSRSEMNVSTLELGDSALYLCASSLTSGGTQETQYFGPGTRLLVL.

Ten or more counts support this clonotype. The rearrangement uses TRBV7-9 and TRBJ2-5, with D possibly being TRBD2 (6 bases). Germline V gene lookup returns CDR1 SEHNR and CDR2 FQNEAQ (reference sequence). Trimming pared 1 base from V and 2 bases from J, leaving 11 bases between. The CDR3 covers 15 residues. CDR3: CASSLGLLAQETQYF. The CDR3 DNA reads TGTGCCAGCAGCTTAGGTTTACTAGCACAAGAGACCCAGTACTTC.

V gene TRBV20-1 combines with J gene TRBJ2-7, with D tentatively TRBD1 or TRBD2 (5 bases each). V dropped 0 bases and J dropped 5 bases, with 11 bases sitting between them. The germline gives CDR1 DFQATT, CDR2 SNEGSKA (reference sequence). The CDR3 is made up of 13 amino acids. In DNA form, the CDR3 reads TGCAGTGCTAGAGATGGGGGTATTAACGAGCAGTACGTC. Encoded protein: CSARDGGINEQYV.